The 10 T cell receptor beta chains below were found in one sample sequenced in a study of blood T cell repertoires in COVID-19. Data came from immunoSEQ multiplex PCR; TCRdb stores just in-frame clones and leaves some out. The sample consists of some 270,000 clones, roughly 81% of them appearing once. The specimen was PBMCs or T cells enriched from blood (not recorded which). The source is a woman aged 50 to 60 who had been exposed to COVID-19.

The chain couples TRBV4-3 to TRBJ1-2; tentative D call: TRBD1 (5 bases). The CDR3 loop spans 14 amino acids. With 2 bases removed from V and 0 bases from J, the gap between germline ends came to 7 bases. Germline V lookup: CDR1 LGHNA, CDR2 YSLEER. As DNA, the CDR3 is TGCGCCAGCAGCCAATCCAGGGCTAACTATGGCTACACCTTC. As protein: CASSQSRANYGYTF.

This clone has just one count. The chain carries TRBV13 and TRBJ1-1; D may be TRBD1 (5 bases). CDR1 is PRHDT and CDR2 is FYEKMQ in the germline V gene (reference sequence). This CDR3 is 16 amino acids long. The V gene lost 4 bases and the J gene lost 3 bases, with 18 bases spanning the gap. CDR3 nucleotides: TGTGCCAGCAGCTCCAAGTTGGGGGGTGGTCACACTGAAGCTTTCTTT. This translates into CASSSKLGGGHTEAFF.

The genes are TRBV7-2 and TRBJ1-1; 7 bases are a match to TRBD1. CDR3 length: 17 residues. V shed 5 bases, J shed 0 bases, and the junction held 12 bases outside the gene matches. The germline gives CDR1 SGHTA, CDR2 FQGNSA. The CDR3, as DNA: TGTGCCAGCAGCCCAAGACAGGGAAGCGTTATGAACACTGAAGCTTTCTTT. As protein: CASSPRQGSVMNTEAFF.

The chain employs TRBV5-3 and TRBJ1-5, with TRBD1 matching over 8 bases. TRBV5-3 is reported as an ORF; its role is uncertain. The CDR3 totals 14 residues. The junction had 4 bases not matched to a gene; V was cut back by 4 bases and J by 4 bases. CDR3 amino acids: CARSADRENQPQHF. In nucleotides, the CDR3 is TGTGCCAGAAGCGCGGACAGGGAAAATCAGCCCCAGCATTTT.

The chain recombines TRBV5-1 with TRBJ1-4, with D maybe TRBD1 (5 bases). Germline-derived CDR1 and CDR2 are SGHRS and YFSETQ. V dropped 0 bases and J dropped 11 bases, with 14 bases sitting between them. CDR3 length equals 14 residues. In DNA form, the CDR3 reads TGCGCCAGCAGCTTGGGCGGCCAGGAGGGGAAACTGTTTTTT. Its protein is CASSLGGQEGKLFF.

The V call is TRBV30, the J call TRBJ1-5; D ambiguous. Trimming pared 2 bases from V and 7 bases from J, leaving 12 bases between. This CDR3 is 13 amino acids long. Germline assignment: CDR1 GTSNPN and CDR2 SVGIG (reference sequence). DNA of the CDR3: TGTGCCTGGAGTTCCCCTACGCGGCAGCCCCAGCATTTT. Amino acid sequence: CAWSSPTRQPQHF.

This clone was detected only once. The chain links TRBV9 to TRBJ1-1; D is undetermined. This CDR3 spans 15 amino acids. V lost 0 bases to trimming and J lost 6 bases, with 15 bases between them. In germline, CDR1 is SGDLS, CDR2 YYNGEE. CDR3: CASSVADGVEAEAFF. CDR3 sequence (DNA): TGTGCCAGCAGCGTAGCTGACGGGGTTGAAGCTGAAGCTTTCTTT.

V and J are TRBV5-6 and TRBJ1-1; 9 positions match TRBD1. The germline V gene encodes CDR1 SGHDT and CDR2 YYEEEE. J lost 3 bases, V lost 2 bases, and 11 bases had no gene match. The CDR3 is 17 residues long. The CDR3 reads CASSFRPQGAKDTEAFF. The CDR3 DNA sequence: TGTGCCAGCAGCTTTCGCCCACAGGGGGCGAAAGACACTGAAGCTTTCTTT.

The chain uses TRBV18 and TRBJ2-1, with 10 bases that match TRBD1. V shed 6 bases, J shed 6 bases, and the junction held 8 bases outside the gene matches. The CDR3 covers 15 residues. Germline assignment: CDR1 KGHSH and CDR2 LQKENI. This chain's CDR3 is CASSPGTGVSNEQFF. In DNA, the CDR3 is TGTGCCAGCTCTCCCGGGACAGGGGTGTCCAATGAGCAGTTCTTC.

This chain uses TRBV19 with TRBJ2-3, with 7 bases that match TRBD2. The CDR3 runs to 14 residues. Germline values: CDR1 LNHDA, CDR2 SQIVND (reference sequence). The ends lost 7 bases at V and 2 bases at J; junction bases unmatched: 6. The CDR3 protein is CASKVGGTTDTQYF. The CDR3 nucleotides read TGTGCCAGTAAGGTCGGGGGGACCACAGATACGCAGTATTTT.